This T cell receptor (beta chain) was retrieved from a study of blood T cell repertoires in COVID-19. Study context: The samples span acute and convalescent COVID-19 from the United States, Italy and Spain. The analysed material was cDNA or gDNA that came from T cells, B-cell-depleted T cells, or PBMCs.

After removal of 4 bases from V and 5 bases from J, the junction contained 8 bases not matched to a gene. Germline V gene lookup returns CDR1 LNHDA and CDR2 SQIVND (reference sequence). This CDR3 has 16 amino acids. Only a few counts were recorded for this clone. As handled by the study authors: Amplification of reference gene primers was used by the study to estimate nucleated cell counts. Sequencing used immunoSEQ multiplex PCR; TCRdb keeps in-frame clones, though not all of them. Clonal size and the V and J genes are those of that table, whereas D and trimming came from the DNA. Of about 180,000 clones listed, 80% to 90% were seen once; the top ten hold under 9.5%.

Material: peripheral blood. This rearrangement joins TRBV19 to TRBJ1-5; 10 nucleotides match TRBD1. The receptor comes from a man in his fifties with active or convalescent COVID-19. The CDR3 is CASSNRDRGFYQPQHF. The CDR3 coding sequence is TGTGCCAGTAGTAACCGGGACAGGGGTTTCTATCAGCCCCAGCATTTT.